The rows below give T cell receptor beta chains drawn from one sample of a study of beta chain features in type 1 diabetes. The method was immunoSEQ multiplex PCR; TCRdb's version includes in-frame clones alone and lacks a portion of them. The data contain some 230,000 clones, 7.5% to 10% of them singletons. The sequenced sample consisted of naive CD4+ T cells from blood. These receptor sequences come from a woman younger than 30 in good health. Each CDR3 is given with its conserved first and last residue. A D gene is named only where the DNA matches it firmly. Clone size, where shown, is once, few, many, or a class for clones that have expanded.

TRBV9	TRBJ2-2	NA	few	CASSIRGWGGRPNTGELFF	TGTGCCAGCAGCATTAGAGGCTGGGGGGGCAGGCCCAACACCGGGGAGCTGTTTTTT
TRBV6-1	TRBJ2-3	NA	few	CASSEAGGTQYF	TGTGCCAGCAGTGAAGCGGGGGGTACGCAGTATTTT
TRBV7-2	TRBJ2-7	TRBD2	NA	CASSEPGLAGDYEQYF	TGTGCCAGCAGCGAACCGGGACTAGCGGGAGACTACGAGCAGTACTTC
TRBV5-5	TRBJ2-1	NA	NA	CASSYRPAGGEQFF	TGTGCCAGCAGCTACAGACCCGCGGGTGGTGAGCAGTTCTTC
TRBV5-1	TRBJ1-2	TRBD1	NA	CASRSGTGFNYGYTF	TGCGCCAGCAGGTCCGGGACAGGGTTTAACTATGGCTACACCTTC
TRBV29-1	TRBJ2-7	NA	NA	CSVFRTASYEQYF	TGCAGCGTTTTTAGGACAGCCAGCTACGAGCAGTACTTC
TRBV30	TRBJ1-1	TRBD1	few	CAWITPGQGWTEAFF	TGTGCCTGGATTACGCCGGGACAGGGTTGGACTGAAGCTTTCTTT
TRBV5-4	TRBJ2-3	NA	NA	CASSSGQNTDTQYF	TGTGCCAGCAGCTCCGGACAGAACACAGATACGCAGTATTTT
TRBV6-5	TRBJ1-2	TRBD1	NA	CASSYRAGGQYGYTF	TGTGCCAGCAGTTACAGGGCAGGGGGCCAGTATGGCTACACCTTC
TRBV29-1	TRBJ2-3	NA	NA	CSIGLDTDTQYF	TGCAGCATCGGTTTAGATACAGATACGCAGTATTTT
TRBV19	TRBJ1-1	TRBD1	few	CARSRQGENTEAFF	TGTGCCAGGAGCAGACAGGGGGAGAACACTGAAGCTTTCTTT
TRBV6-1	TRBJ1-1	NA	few	CASSQKTTNTEAFF	TGTGCCAGCAGTCAGAAGACAACAAACACTGAAGCTTTCTTT
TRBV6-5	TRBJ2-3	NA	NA	CASRIAGSTDTQYF	TGTGCCAGCAGAATAGCTGGTAGCACAGATACGCAGTATTTT